The subject of this entry is one T cell receptor beta chain. The CDR3 consists of 17 residues. V was pared by 2 bases and J by 1 base, with 10 bases of the junction left unmatched. CDR1 and CDR2 from the germline V gene are SGHTA and FQGTGA. These data are taken from a study of blood T cell repertoires in COVID-19. During active infection, Seattle patients enrolled and were then monitored through disease. Assay: immunoSEQ multiplex PCR; the TCRdb copy retains only in-frame clones and omits some. The table includes hundreds of thousands of clones, approximately 90% detected once. The chain links TRBV7-3 to TRBJ1-1; TRBD1 matches at 7 bases. Input material: peripheral blood. The clonotype originates from a man aged 60-69 years with COVID-19, enrolled during active disease. The CDR3 reads CASSLQGGAFKNTEAFF. The DNA of the CDR3 is TGTGCCAGCAGCTTACAGGGGGGCGCGTTTAAGAACACTGAAGCTTTCTTT. The whole variable domain, remainder taken from reference TRBV7-3 and TRBJ1-1, is GAGVSQTPSNKVTEKGKYVELRCDPISGHTALYWYRQSLGQGPEFLIYFQGTGAADDSGLPNDRFFAVRPEGSVSTLKIQRTERGDSAVYLCASSLQGGAFKNTEAFFGQGTRLTVV.